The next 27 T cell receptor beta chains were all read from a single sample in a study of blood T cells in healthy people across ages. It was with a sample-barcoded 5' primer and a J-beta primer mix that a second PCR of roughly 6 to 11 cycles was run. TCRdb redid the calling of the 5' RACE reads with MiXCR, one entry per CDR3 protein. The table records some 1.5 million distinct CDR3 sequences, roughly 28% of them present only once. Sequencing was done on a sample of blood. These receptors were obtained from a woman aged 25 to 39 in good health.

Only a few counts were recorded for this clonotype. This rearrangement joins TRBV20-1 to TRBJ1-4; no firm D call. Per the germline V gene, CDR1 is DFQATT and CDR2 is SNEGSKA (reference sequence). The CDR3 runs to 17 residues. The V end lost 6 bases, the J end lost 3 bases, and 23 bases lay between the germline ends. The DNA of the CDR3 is TGCAGTGCGGTACTCCCCCTTCACTCGGACGCTAATGAAAAACTGTTTTTT. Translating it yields CSAVLPLHSDANEKLFF.

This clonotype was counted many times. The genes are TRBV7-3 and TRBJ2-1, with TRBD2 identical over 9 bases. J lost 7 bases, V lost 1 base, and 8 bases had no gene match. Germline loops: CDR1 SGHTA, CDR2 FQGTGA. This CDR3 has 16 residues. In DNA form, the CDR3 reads TGTGCCAGCAGCTTAAGGCAGCTAGCGGGGACGAATGAGCAGTTCTTC. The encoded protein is CASSLRQLAGTNEQFF.

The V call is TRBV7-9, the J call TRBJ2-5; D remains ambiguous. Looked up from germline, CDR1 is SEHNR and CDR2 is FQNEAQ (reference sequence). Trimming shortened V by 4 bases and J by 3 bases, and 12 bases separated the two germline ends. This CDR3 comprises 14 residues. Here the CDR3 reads CASSSGLGKETQYF. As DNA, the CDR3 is TGTGCCAGCAGCTCGGGTCTGGGCAAAGAGACCCAGTACTTC.

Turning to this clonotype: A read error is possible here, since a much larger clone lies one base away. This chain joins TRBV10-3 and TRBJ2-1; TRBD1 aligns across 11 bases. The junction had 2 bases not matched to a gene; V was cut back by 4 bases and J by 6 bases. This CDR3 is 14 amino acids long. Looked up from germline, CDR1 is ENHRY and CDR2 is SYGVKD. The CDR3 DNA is TGTGCCATCAGTGGGACAGGGGGCGTCAATGAGCAGTTCTTC. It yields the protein CAISGTGGVNEQFF.

The CDR3 here is CASSNAGIKETQYF. DNA for the CDR3: TGTGCCAGCAGTAACGCCGGGATAAAAGAGACCCAGTACTTC. The chain couples TRBV2 to TRBJ2-7; D might be TRBD2 (5 bases). The DNA matches TRBJ2-5 better at its end, which makes the J call doubtful. The CDR3 runs 14 residues. Per germline, CDR1 SNHLY and CDR2 FYNNEI.

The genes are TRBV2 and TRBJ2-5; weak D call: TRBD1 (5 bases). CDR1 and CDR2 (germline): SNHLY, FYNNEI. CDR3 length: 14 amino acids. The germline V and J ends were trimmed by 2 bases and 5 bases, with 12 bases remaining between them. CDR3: CASSESLKGETQYF. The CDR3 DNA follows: TGTGCCAGCAGTGAATCCCTGAAGGGGGAGACCCAGTACTTC.

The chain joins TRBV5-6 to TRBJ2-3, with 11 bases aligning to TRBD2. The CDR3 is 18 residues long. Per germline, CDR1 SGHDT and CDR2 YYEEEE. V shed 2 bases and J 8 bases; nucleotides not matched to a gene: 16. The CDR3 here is CASSFIFGSFGTSGTQYF. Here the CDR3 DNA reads TGTGCCAGCAGCTTTATCTTCGGGTCTTTCGGGACTAGCGGTACGCAGTATTTT.

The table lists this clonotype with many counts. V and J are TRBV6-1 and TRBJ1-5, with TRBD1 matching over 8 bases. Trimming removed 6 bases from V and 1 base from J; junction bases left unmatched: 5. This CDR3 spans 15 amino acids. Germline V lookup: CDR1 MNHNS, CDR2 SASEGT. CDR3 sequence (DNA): TGTGCCAGCAGATGGACAGGGAGAAGCAATCAGCCCCAGCATTTT. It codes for CASRWTGRSNQPQHF.

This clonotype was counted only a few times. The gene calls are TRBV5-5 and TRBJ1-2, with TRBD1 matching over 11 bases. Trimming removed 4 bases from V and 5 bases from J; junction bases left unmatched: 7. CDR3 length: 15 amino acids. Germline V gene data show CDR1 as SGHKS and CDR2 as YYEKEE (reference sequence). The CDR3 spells CASSTGQGADYGYTF. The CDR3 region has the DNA TGTGCCAGCAGCACCGGACAGGGGGCGGATTATGGCTACACCTTC.

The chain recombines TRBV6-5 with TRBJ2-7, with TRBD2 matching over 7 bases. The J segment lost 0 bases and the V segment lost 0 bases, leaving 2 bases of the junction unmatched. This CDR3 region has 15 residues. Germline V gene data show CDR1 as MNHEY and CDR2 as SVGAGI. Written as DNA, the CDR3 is TGTGCCAGCAGTTACTCGGGGGGGATCTCCTACGAGCAGTACTTC. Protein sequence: CASSYSGGISYEQYF.

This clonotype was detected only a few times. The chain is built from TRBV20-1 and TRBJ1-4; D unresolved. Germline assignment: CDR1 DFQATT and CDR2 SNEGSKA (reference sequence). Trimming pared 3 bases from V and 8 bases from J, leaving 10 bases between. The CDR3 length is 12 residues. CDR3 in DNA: TGCAGTGCTAGGGGCCGCGAGGAAAAACTGTTTTTT. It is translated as CSARGREEKLFF.

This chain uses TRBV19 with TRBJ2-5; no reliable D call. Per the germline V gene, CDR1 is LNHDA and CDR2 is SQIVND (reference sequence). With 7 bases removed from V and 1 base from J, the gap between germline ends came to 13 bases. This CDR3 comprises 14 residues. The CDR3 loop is CASTLTGGQETQYF. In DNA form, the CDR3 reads TGTGCCAGTACTCTGACCGGCGGCCAAGAGACCCAGTACTTC.

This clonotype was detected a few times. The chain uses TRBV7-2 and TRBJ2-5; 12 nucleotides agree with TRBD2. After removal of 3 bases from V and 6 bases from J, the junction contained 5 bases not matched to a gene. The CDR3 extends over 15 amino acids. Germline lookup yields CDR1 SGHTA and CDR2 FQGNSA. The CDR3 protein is CASSFILAGGQTQYF. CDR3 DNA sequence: TGTGCCAGCAGCTTCATACTAGCGGGAGGCCAGACCCAGTACTTC.

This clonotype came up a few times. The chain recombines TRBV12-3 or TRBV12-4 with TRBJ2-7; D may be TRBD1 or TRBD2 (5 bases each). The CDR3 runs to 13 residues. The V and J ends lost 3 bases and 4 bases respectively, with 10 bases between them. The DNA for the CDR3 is TGTGCCAGCAGTTTTCAGGGAGAGTACGAGCAGTACTTC. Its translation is CASSFQGEYEQYF.

This CDR3 reads CASRLDPSNEKLFF. The CDR3 DNA sequence: TGTGCCAGCAGGCTAGACCCAAGTAATGAAAAACTGTTTTTT. This chain links TRBV6-5 with TRBJ1-4; unclear D gene. CDR3 length equals 14 residues. The V end was cut by 6 bases, the J end by 4 bases, with 12 bases between. Per germline, CDR1 MNHEY and CDR2 SVGAGI.

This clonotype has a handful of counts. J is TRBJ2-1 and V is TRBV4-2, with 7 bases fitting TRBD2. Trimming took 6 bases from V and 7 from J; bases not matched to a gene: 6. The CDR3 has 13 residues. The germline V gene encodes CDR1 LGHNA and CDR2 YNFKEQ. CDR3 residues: CASRVPGGNEQFF. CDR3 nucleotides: TGTGCCAGCAGGGTCCCCGGGGGGAATGAGCAGTTCTTC.

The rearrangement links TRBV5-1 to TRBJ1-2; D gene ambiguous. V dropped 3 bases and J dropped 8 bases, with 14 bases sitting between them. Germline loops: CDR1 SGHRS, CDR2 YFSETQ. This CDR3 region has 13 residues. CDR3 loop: CASSSGNAPGYTF. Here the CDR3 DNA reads TGCGCCAGCAGCTCCGGGAATGCCCCGGGCTACACCTTC.

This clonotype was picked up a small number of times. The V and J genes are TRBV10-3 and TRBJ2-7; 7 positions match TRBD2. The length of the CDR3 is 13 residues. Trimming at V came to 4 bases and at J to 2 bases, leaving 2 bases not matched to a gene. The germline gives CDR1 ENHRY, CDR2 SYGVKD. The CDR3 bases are TGTGCCATCAGTGTAGCGGGCCCCTACGAGCAGTACTTC. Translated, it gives CAISVAGPYEQYF.

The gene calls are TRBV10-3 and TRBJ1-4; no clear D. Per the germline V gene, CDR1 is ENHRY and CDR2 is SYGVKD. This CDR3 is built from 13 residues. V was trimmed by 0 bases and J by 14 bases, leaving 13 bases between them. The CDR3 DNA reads TGTGCCATCAGTGAGTCGCAAGTACAATCCCTGTTTTTT. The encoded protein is CAISESQVQSLFF.

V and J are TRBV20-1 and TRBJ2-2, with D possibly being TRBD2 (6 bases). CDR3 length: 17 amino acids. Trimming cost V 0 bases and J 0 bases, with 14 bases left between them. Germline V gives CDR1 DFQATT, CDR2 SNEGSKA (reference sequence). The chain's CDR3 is CSARDRGKSTNTGELFF. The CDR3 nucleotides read TGCAGTGCTAGAGATCGGGGGAAAAGCACGAACACCGGGGAGCTGTTTTTT.

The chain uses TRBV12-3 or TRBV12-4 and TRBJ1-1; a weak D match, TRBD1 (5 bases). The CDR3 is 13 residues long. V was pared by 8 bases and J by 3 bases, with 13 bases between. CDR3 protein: CASCRQPDTEAFF. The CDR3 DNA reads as TGTGCCAGCTGCCGACAGCCGGACACTGAAGCTTTCTTT.

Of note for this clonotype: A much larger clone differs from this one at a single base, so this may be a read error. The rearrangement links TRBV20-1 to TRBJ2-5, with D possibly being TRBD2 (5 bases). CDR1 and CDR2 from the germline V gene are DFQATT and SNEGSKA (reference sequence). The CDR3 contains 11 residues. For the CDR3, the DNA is TGCAGCGGGGAGTACCAAGAGACCCAGTACTTC. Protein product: CSGEYQETQYF.

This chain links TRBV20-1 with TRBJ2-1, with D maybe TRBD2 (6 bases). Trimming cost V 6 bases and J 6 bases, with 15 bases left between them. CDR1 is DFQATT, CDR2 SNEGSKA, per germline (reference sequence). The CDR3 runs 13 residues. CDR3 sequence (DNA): TGCAGTGCGCTTGGGGGGAAGGCCAATGAGCAGTTCTTC. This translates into CSALGGKANEQFF.

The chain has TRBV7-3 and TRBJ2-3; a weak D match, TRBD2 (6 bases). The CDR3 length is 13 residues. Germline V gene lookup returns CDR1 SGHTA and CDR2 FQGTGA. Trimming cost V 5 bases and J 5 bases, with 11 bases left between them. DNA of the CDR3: TGTGCCAGCAGCGCAGGGCGGGGAGATACGCAGTATTTT. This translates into CASSAGRGDTQYF. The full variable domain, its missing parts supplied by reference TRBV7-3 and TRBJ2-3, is GAGVSQTPSNKVTEKGKYVELRCDPISGHTALYWYRQSLGQGPEFLIYFQGTGAADDSGLPNDRFFAVRPEGSVSTLKIQRTERGDSAVYLCASSAGRGDTQYFGPGTRLTVL.

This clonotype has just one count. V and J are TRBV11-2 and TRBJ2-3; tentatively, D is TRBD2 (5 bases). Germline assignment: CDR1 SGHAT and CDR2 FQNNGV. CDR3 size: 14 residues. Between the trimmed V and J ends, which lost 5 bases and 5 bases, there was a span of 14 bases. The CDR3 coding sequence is TGTGCCAGCAGCCCACCGGCCCGGGGAGATACGCAGTATTTT. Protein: CASSPPARGDTQYF.

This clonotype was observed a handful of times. DNA for the CDR3: TGCGCCAGCAGCTTGTTGGCAGGCCATCAGCCCCAGCATTTT. It translates to CASSLLAGHQPQHF. The chain combines TRBV5-1 with TRBJ1-5; no firm D call. The germline CDR1 and CDR2 sequences are SGHRS and YFSETQ. Deletions cut 1 base from V and 5 bases from J, with 10 bases between. The length of the CDR3 is 14 residues.

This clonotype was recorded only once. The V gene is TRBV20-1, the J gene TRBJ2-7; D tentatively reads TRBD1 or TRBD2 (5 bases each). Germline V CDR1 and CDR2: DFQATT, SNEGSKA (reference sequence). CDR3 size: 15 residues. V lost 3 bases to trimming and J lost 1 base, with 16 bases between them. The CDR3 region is CSARARDGMSYEQYF. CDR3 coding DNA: TGCAGTGCTAGGGCCCGGGACGGAATGTCCTACGAGCAGTACTTC.